This is a list of T cell receptor beta chains from one sample in a study of Ad26.COV2.S vaccination and SARS-CoV-2 variants. Sequenced by immunoSEQ multiplex PCR; TCRdb stores in-frame clones only, minus some. The top ten clones hold approximately 1.6% of a sample with over 400,000 clones, about nine tenths of them seen once. Sample: peripheral blood, taken in a trial of Ad26.COV2.S vaccine versus placebo. These receptors all stem from a person between 18 and 59 years old who received the Ad26.COV2.S COVID-19 vaccine or a placebo. The CDR3 runs from the conserved cysteine through the conserved F or W. The D gene is left open where the match is weak.

D gene: -; V gene: TRBV6-5; J gene: TRBJ2-2; CDR3 protein: CASSPADSNTGELFF
D gene: -; V gene: TRBV13; J gene: TRBJ2-2; CDR3 protein: CASSRDIPSTGELFF
D gene: TRBD2; V gene: TRBV7-9; J gene: TRBJ2-1; CDR3 protein: CASSVRTSGGVYNEQFF
D gene: -; V gene: TRBV6-5; J gene: TRBJ2-5; CDR3 protein: CASSYAGAKETQYF
D gene: -; V gene: TRBV9; J gene: TRBJ1-6; CDR3 protein: CASSPDVGSPLHF
D gene: -; V gene: TRBV4-3; J gene: TRBJ2-7; CDR3 protein: CASSQEPTGQSSYEQYF
D gene: -; V gene: TRBV28; J gene: TRBJ1-5; CDR3 protein: CASSLGRLQPNSNQPQHF
D gene: -; V gene: TRBV21-1; J gene: TRBJ2-2; CDR3 protein: CASSTRRPAHTGELFF
D gene: -; V gene: TRBV12-3/TRBV12-4; J gene: TRBJ1-4; CDR3 protein: CASSFREKLFF
D gene: TRBD1; V gene: TRBV5-1; J gene: TRBJ2-2; CDR3 protein: CASSPQSGTGGVGELFF
D gene: -; V gene: TRBV6-5; J gene: TRBJ1-4; CDR3 protein: CASRSDRNEKLFF
D gene: -; V gene: TRBV19; J gene: TRBJ1-1; CDR3 protein: CASSMWGNTEAFF
D gene: -; V gene: TRBV6-5; J gene: TRBJ2-1; CDR3 protein: CASSYGGTNEQFF
D gene: -; V gene: TRBV5-1; J gene: TRBJ2-7; CDR3 protein: CASSFKGTLSYEQYF
D gene: -; V gene: TRBV11-3; J gene: TRBJ1-2; CDR3 protein: CASSLLIPEYSGYTF
D gene: TRBD1; V gene: TRBV6-2/TRBV6-3; J gene: TRBJ1-1; CDR3 protein: CASSITGGENTEAFF
D gene: -; V gene: TRBV27; J gene: TRBJ2-6; CDR3 protein: CASSPQGIYNVLTF
D gene: TRBD1; V gene: TRBV30; J gene: TRBJ2-5; CDR3 protein: CAWRDRGLETQYF
D gene: TRBD2; V gene: TRBV27; J gene: TRBJ2-1; CDR3 protein: CASRGLAGVTEQFF
D gene: -; V gene: TRBV6-1; J gene: TRBJ1-5; CDR3 protein: CASSEVRGLRNQPQHF
D gene: TRBD1; V gene: TRBV6-1; J gene: TRBJ1-1; CDR3 protein: CASSEAGTGFTILHAEAFF
D gene: TRBD1; V gene: TRBV18; J gene: TRBJ1-2; CDR3 protein: CASSPVNQPGQGSVGYTF
D gene: -; V gene: TRBV29-1; J gene: TRBJ2-2; CDR3 protein: CSVEFSQASDGELFF
D gene: TRBD1; V gene: TRBV7-8; J gene: TRBJ1-1; CDR3 protein: CASSLGSGGQLNTEAFF
D gene: -; V gene: TRBV30; J gene: TRBJ1-2; CDR3 protein: CAWSVQRGALGGYTF
D gene: TRBD1; V gene: TRBV30; J gene: TRBJ1-2; CDR3 protein: CAWATGVGDGYTF
D gene: -; V gene: TRBV3-1/TRBV3-2; J gene: TRBJ2-1; CDR3 protein: CASSQGRREQFF
D gene: TRBD2; V gene: TRBV19; J gene: TRBJ2-6; CDR3 protein: CASSFGGGYSGANVLTF
D gene: TRBD1; V gene: TRBV7-9; J gene: TRBJ1-4; CDR3 protein: CASSSGGTGEMFREKLFF
D gene: -; V gene: TRBV29-1; J gene: TRBJ1-1; CDR3 protein: CSVGRGMNTEAFF
D gene: TRBD1; V gene: TRBV9; J gene: TRBJ1-3; CDR3 protein: CASSSPREQGVLSGNTIYF
D gene: -; V gene: TRBV18; J gene: TRBJ1-2; CDR3 protein: CASSPREGYTF
D gene: -; V gene: TRBV7-2; J gene: TRBJ2-7; CDR3 protein: CASSLAGEFYEQYF
D gene: -; V gene: TRBV28; J gene: TRBJ1-5; CDR3 protein: CACKGILGPQHF
D gene: -; V gene: TRBV5-8; J gene: TRBJ2-7; CDR3 protein: CASSPISTDYEQYF
D gene: -; V gene: TRBV19; J gene: TRBJ1-2; CDR3 protein: CASSISGAAGSYGYTF
D gene: -; V gene: TRBV13; J gene: TRBJ1-5; CDR3 protein: CASSLGRGDQPQHF
D gene: TRBD1; V gene: TRBV27; J gene: TRBJ2-7; CDR3 protein: CASSFGDRVRLYF
D gene: -; V gene: TRBV7-6; J gene: TRBJ1-4; CDR3 protein: CASSLASGATNEKLFF
D gene: -; V gene: TRBV3-1/TRBV3-2; J gene: TRBJ2-7; CDR3 protein: CASSQDTGLLPYPYEQYF
D gene: TRBD2; V gene: TRBV7-2; J gene: TRBJ2-1; CDR3 protein: CASSLGLAGVYNEQFF
D gene: TRBD2; V gene: TRBV7-2; J gene: TRBJ2-5; CDR3 protein: CASTFPRGGLFGETQYF
D gene: -; V gene: TRBV30; J gene: TRBJ1-4; CDR3 protein: CAKRDTKGEKLFF
D gene: -; V gene: TRBV19; J gene: TRBJ1-2; CDR3 protein: CASSIGVWGAGGYTF
D gene: TRBD2; V gene: TRBV7-2; J gene: TRBJ2-1; CDR3 protein: CASSLASGAGNEQFF
D gene: -; V gene: TRBV30; J gene: TRBJ1-2; CDR3 protein: CAWTPRTQRTYGYTF
D gene: TRBD2; V gene: TRBV4-1; J gene: TRBJ2-1; CDR3 protein: CASSQPAGTSYNEQFF
D gene: TRBD1; V gene: TRBV7-9; J gene: TRBJ2-7; CDR3 protein: CASSFGTGEQYF
D gene: TRBD1; V gene: TRBV30; J gene: TRBJ1-3; CDR3 protein: CAWSGDRGYGNTIYF
D gene: -; V gene: TRBV18; J gene: TRBJ1-4; CDR3 protein: CASSPPSGGSEKLFF
D gene: -; V gene: TRBV7-9; J gene: TRBJ1-2; CDR3 protein: CASSQPTAGYGYTF
D gene: TRBD1; V gene: TRBV29-1; J gene: TRBJ2-1; CDR3 protein: CSVTRQGPFEQFF
D gene: -; V gene: TRBV3-1/TRBV3-2; J gene: TRBJ2-7; CDR3 protein: CASSQGLLGAYEQYF
D gene: TRBD2; V gene: TRBV7-2; J gene: TRBJ2-3; CDR3 protein: CASSKLAGAYTDTQYF